Listed here are 17 T cell receptor beta chains from one sample, sequenced in a study of cytomegalovirus exposure and HLA in healthy donors. PCR employed 60 Vbeta and 13 Jbeta primers. The method was immunoSEQ multiplex PCR; TCRdb's version includes in-frame clones alone and lacks a portion of them. The sample consists of about 99,000 clones, roughly a tenth of them appearing once. The source material was PBMCs. The receptors stem from a man aged 40-49 years in good health and CMV-seropositive.

This clone occurred a few times. This chain uses TRBV7-2 with TRBJ2-3; D is unresolved. V dropped 3 bases and J dropped 0 bases, with 13 bases sitting between them. The germline gives CDR1 SGHTA, CDR2 FQGNSA. The CDR3 extends over 16 amino acids. CDR3: CASSFSSRSSTDTQYF. CDR3 in DNA: TGTGCCAGCAGCTTCTCTTCCAGATCTAGCACAGATACGCAGTATTTT.

This chain connects TRBV7-9 to TRBJ1-4; a weak D match, TRBD1 (6 bases). Germline CDR1 is SEHNR and CDR2 is FQNEAQ (reference sequence). With 2 bases removed from V and 5 bases from J, the gap between germline ends came to 9 bases. The CDR3 consists of 14 residues. CDR3 nucleotide sequence: TGTGCCAGCAGCTTAAAACAGGGCAATGAAAAACTGTTTTTT. Protein: CASSLKQGNEKLFF.

This clone was seen only a few times. J is TRBJ1-1 and V is TRBV9; D possibly corresponds to TRBD1 (5 bases). The CDR3 runs to 15 residues. V shed 4 bases and J shed 2 bases, with 15 bases lying between them. Germline values: CDR1 SGDLS, CDR2 YYNGEE. CDR3 in DNA: TGTGCCAGCAGCCCCACCGGGGGACTAAACACTGAAGCTTTCTTT. Protein product: CASSPTGGLNTEAFF.

This chain uses TRBV9 with TRBJ2-2, with 9 bases lining up with TRBD2. This CDR3 has 17 amino acids. J lost 3 bases, V lost 0 bases, and 6 bases had no gene match. Germline V CDR1 and CDR2: SGDLS, YYNGEE. The CDR3, as DNA: TGTGCCAGCAGCGTAGAGGCGGGGGGGTTGGACACCGGGGAGCTGTTTTTT. Its protein is CASSVEAGGLDTGELFF.

V usage is TRBV7-9 and J usage is TRBJ1-2; 10 bases agree with TRBD1. The CDR3 is made up of 14 amino acids. Losses at the gene ends were 5 bases for V and 7 bases for J; bases not matched to a gene: 7. Per the germline V gene, CDR1 is SEHNR and CDR2 is FQNEAQ (reference sequence). CDR3 region: CASSKGTGEIGYTF. The CDR3 DNA sequence: TGTGCCAGCAGCAAGGGGACAGGGGAGATTGGCTACACCTTC. Full variable domain (missing parts from reference TRBV7-9 and TRBJ1-2): DTGVSQNPRHKITKRGQNVTFRCDPISEHNRLYWYRQTLGQGPEFLTYFQNEAQLEKSRLLSDRFSAERPKGSFSTLEIQRTEQGDSAMYLCASSKGTGEIGYTFGSGTRLTVV.

Only a few counts were recorded for this clone. The chain carries TRBV4-1 and TRBJ2-7, with 11 bases that match TRBD1. The junction had 3 bases not matched to a gene; V was cut back by 4 bases and J by 1 base. Germline V gene data show CDR1 as MGHRA and CDR2 as YSYEKL. This CDR3 comprises 15 residues. DNA for the CDR3: TGCGCCAGCAGCCCTGGGACAGGGGGATCCTACGAGCAGTACTTC. Its translation is CASSPGTGGSYEQYF.

This chain links TRBV27 with TRBJ2-1; no clear D. V lost 0 bases and J lost 4, with 10 bases in between. The germline gives CDR1 MNHEY, CDR2 SMNVEV (reference sequence). CDR3 length: 15 residues. CDR3: CASSLSLDMYNEQFF. DNA of the CDR3: TGTGCCAGCAGTTTATCGCTAGATATGTACAATGAGCAGTTCTTC.

This clone was seen a handful of times. V gene TRBV6-4 combines with J gene TRBJ2-6, with 12 bases that match TRBD1. Germline loops: CDR1 MRHNA, CDR2 SNTAGT. V lost 6 bases and J lost 4; bases outside the gene matches: 10. This CDR3 is 18 amino acids long. The CDR3 is CASRRGWDRGLGANVLTF. The DNA of the CDR3 is TGTGCCAGCAGAAGGGGTTGGGACAGGGGGCTCGGGGCCAACGTCCTGACTTTC.

This clone was detected many times. The chain joins TRBV5-8 to TRBJ1-5; D perhaps matches TRBD1 (6 bases). CDR1 is SGHTS and CDR2 is YDEGEE in the germline V gene. The CDR3 consists of 15 residues. Trimming stripped 6 bases from V and 0 bases from J, with 13 bases between. The CDR3 nucleotides are TGTGCCAGCACCCTGGACAGCTATAGCAATCAGCCCCAGCATTTT. It is translated as CASTLDSYSNQPQHF. Variable domain in full (rest from reference TRBV5-8 and TRBJ1-5): EAGVTQSPTHLIKTRGQQATLRCSPISGHTSVYWYQQALGLGLQFLLWYDEGEERNRGNFPPRFSGRQFPNYSSELNVNALELEDSALYLCASTLDSYSNQPQHFGDGTRLSIL.

This clone was found a few times. The junction departs from germline at one end; a sequencing error may be responsible. The J gene is TRBJ1-5, the V gene TRBV28, with no clear D. CDR1 and CDR2 from the germline V gene are MDHEN and SYDVKM. This CDR3 is built from 8 residues. The CDR3 here is CASGPQHF. The CDR3, as DNA: TGCGCTTCGGGGCCCCAGCATTTT.

The chain couples TRBV11-3 to TRBJ2-5, with D unclear. V gave up 6 bases and J gave up 2 bases, with 4 bases separating them. The CDR3 has 11 amino acids. Germline values: CDR1 SGHNT, CDR2 YENEEA. CDR3 amino acids: CASSSQETQYF. CDR3 coding DNA: TGTGCCAGCAGTTCTCAAGAGACCCAGTACTTC.

This clone was seen more than once but under ten times. The V and J genes are TRBV19 and TRBJ2-5; TRBD2 aligns across 7 bases. Germline lookup yields CDR1 LNHDA and CDR2 SQIVND (reference sequence). J lost 0 bases, V lost 8 bases, and 3 bases had no gene match. The CDR3 spans 13 residues. The CDR3 nucleotides are TGTGCCAGTTTGGGGGGGTACCAAGAGACCCAGTACTTC. This sequence encodes CASLGGYQETQYF.

This clone was seen more than once but under ten times. The chain recombines TRBV2 with TRBJ2-2; D is possibly TRBD1 (5 bases). CDR3 length equals 14 residues. Per the germline V gene, CDR1 is SNHLY and CDR2 is FYNNEI. Trimming shortened V by 7 bases and J by 2 bases, and 11 bases separated the two germline ends. The CDR3 reads CASTQGVNTGELFF. The DNA of the CDR3 is TGTGCCAGCACCCAAGGGGTTAACACCGGGGAGCTGTTTTTT.

V and J are TRBV27 and TRBJ1-5, with TRBD1 identical over 8 bases. This CDR3 is 15 amino acids long. The germline V gene encodes CDR1 MNHEY and CDR2 SMNVEV (reference sequence). V shed 5 bases, J shed 4 bases, and the junction held 7 bases outside the gene matches. CDR3 in amino acids: CASSAGQGRNQPQHF. CDR3 nucleotide sequence: TGTGCCAGCAGTGCCGGACAGGGAAGGAATCAGCCCCAGCATTTT.

The chain has TRBV5-1 and TRBJ2-7; TRBD1 aligns across 11 bases. The CDR3 runs 15 residues. Per germline, CDR1 SGHRS and CDR2 YFSETQ. Trimming cost V 2 bases and J 2 bases; bases outside gene matches: 3. This chain's CDR3 is CASSLRGQGAYEQYF. Here the CDR3 DNA reads TGCGCCAGCAGCTTAAGGGGACAGGGGGCCTACGAGCAGTACTTC.

This chain joins TRBV5-5 and TRBJ2-5, with D possibly matching TRBD1 (5 bases). The CDR3 totals 13 residues. The germline V gene encodes CDR1 SGHKS and CDR2 YYEKEE (reference sequence). Trimming cost V 4 bases and J 2 bases, with 9 bases left between them. The CDR3 is CASSPDTQETQYF. Here the CDR3 DNA reads TGTGCCAGCAGCCCGGACACACAAGAGACCCAGTACTTC.

This chain uses TRBV6-5 with TRBJ1-2, with 7 bases aligning to TRBD1. The germline gives CDR1 MNHEY, CDR2 SVGAGI. With V trimmed by 0 bases and J by 5 bases, 6 bases remained unmatched. The CDR3 sequence is 15 residues long. CDR3 region: CASSYSGTARYGYTF. The CDR3 coding sequence is TGTGCCAGCAGTTACTCGGGGACAGCCCGTTATGGCTACACCTTC.